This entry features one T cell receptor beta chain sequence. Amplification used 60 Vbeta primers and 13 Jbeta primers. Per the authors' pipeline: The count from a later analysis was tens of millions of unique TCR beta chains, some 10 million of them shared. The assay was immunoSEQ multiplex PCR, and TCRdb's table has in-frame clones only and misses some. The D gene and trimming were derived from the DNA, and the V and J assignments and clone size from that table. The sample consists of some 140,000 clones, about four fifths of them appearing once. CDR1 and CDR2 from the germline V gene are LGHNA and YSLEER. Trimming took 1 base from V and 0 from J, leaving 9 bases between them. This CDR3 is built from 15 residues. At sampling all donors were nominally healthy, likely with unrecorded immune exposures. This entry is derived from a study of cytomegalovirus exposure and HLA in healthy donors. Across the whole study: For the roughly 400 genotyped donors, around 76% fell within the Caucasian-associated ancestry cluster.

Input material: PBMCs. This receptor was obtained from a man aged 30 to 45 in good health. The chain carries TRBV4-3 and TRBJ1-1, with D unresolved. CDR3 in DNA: TGCGCCAGCAGCCAAGCTAGGCTCATGAACACTGAAGCTTTCTTT. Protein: CASSQARLMNTEAFF.